The 21 T cell receptor beta chains given below trace back to one sample, sequenced in a study of molecular identifiers for immune sequencing clone quantification. TCRdb processed the PCR reads anew with MiXCR; each CDR3 protein has one entry. The sample holds about 300,000 distinct CDR3 sequences, about a fifth seen once. Sequencing was performed on naive CD8+ T cells from blood, with Jurkat cell RNA spiked in. Subset here: FACS-sorted CD8+CD4-CCR7+CD45RA+ naive T cells. The receptors shown here come from a human donor in good health. Some libraries in this study had Jurkat cell RNA spiked in.

The chain combines TRBV7-8 with TRBJ1-6; D perhaps matches TRBD1 (5 bases). Germline CDR1 reads SGHVS; CDR2 reads FQNEAQ. Between the trimmed V and J ends, which lost 4 bases and 6 bases, there was a span of 16 bases. The CDR3 sequence is 16 residues long. The CDR3 reads CASSSTVTAPNSPLHF. The CDR3, as DNA: TGTGCCAGCAGCTCGACAGTTACAGCGCCTAATTCACCCCTCCACTTT. The variable domain in full, completed from reference TRBV7-8 and TRBJ1-6, reads GAGVSQSPRYKVAKRGQDVALRCDPISGHVSLFWYQQALGQGPEFLTYFQNEAQLDKSGLPSDRFFAERPEGSVSTLKIQRTQQEDSAVYLCASSSTVTAPNSPLHFGNGTRLTVT.

This clonotype was recorded at least ten times. This sequence joins TRBV4-1 and TRBJ1-1; TRBD1 might be the D (5 bases). CDR3 length: 18 residues. The germline gives CDR1 MGHRA, CDR2 YSYEKL. The ends were cut back, 0 bases at V and 5 bases at J, with 22 bases in the middle. This chain's CDR3 is CASSQDPIQRGLSTEAFF. The CDR3 DNA sequence: TGCGCCAGCAGCCAAGATCCTATCCAAAGGGGACTATCGACTGAAGCTTTCTTT.

V gene TRBV5-1 combines with J gene TRBJ1-1, with D possibly TRBD1 on 5 matching bases. The CDR3 is 14 amino acids. Trimming pared 4 bases from V and 0 bases from J, leaving 10 bases between. Germline CDR1 reads SGHRS; CDR2 reads YFSETQ. This chain's CDR3 is CASSTDSVNTEAFF. The CDR3 nucleotides read TGCGCCAGCAGCACTGACAGTGTGAACACTGAAGCTTTCTTT.

The table lists this clonotype with many counts. This chain links TRBV20-1 with TRBJ2-7; TRBD1 is a possible D gene (6 bases). V shed 1 base and J shed 6 bases, with 16 bases lying between them. This CDR3 region has 14 residues. Germline CDR1 DFQATT, CDR2 SNEGSKA (reference sequence). The CDR3 bases are TGCAGTGCTAGAGGGACAGATAAGTCTCCCGAGCAGTACTTC. Protein: CSARGTDKSPEQYF.

The CDR3, as DNA: TGTGCCAGCAAAAGGACTAGCGGAGGATGGGATACGCAGTATTTT. It encodes CASKRTSGGWDTQYF. J is TRBJ2-3 and V is TRBV27; TRBD2 aligns across 10 bases. Germline CDR1 is MNHEY and CDR2 is SMNVEV (reference sequence). V was pared by 7 bases and J by 6 bases, with 10 bases of the junction left unmatched. This CDR3 has 15 amino acids.

In the case of this clonotype: A read error is possible here, since a much larger clone lies one base away. The rearrangement joins TRBV28 to TRBJ1-4, with 8 nucleotides matching TRBD1. V gave up 5 bases and J gave up 8 bases; unmatched junction bases: 16. Germline CDR1 reads MDHEN; CDR2 reads SYDVKM. This CDR3 has 17 residues. In nucleotides, the CDR3 is TGTGCCAGCAGTCTGAGGTCGGGGACAGGAGGCTGGGAAAAACTGTTTTTT. Protein: CASSLRSGTGGWEKLFF.

This clonotype has ten or more counts. J is TRBJ1-2 and V is TRBV6-5; D may be TRBD1 (6 bases). Trimming removed 4 bases at V and 4 bases at J, with 13 bases between. CDR3 length equals 14 residues. From germline, CDR1 is MNHEY and CDR2 SVGAGI. The CDR3 loop is CASSWAGEGYGYTF. In DNA form, the CDR3 reads TGTGCCAGCAGTTGGGCAGGGGAGGGCTATGGCTACACCTTC.

A note on this clonotype: The conserved closing phenylalanine or tryptophan is absent in this CDR3, likely reflecting a read error. The chain carries TRBV9 and TRBJ2-3; 7 bases align to TRBD2. V lost 0 bases to trimming and J lost 3 bases; unmatched junction nucleotides: 4. CDR3 length: 15 residues. Germline CDR1 SGDLS, CDR2 YYNGEE. Here the CDR3 DNA reads TGTGCCAGCAGCGTAGGCGGGAGTGGTACAGATACGCAGTATTCT. It encodes CASSVGGSGTDTQYS.

This clonotype was observed at least ten times. V usage is TRBV7-6 and J usage is TRBJ1-2; 7 nucleotides align to TRBD1. Trimming cost V 0 bases and J 4 bases; bases outside gene matches: 8. The CDR3 length is 16 residues. CDR1 is SGHVS and CDR2 is FNYEAQ in the germline V gene. The CDR3 sequence: CASSLAPGQVSYGYTF. The CDR3, as DNA: TGTGCCAGCAGCTTAGCGCCCGGACAGGTCTCCTATGGCTACACCTTC. The entire variable domain, with the rest obtained from reference TRBV7-6 and TRBJ1-2, is as follows: GAGVSQSPRYKVTKRGQDVALRCDPISGHVSLYWYRQALGQGPEFLTYFNYEAQQDKSGLPNDRFSAERPEGSISTLTIQRTEQRDSAMYRCASSLAPGQVSYGYTFGSGTRLTVV.

Note on this clonotype: Just one base apart from a much larger clone, this may be a read error. This chain joins TRBV24-1 and TRBJ2-2, with D unresolved. V lost 1 base and J 4 bases, leaving 12 bases between the germline ends. The CDR3 runs 16 residues. Germline CDR1 is KGHDR and CDR2 is SFDVKD. CDR3 protein: CATSDFETLSTGELFF. CDR3 DNA sequence: TGTGCCACCAGTGATTTTGAGACATTGAGCACCGGGGAGCTGTTTTTT.

The sample holds one count of this clonotype. Being one base from a much bigger clone, this may be a read error. This chain joins TRBV6-6 and TRBJ2-3, with 9 bases fitting TRBD2. Germline CDR1 and CDR2: MNHNY and SVGAGI (reference sequence). Losses at the gene ends were 8 bases for V and 3 bases for J; bases not matched to a gene: 9. The CDR3 extends over 15 amino acids. CDR3 region: CASGPAGGYTDTQYF. CDR3 DNA: TGTGCCAGCGGGCCAGCGGGGGGTTATACAGATACGCAGTATTTT.

In its sample, this clonotype was seen many times. The V call is TRBV7-6, the J call TRBJ2-7, with TRBD2 matching 8 bases. The V gene end was trimmed by 1 base and the J gene end by 5 bases; junction bases not matched to a gene: 10. The CDR3 is 16 amino acids. Germline CDR1 SGHVS, CDR2 FNYEAQ. The CDR3 DNA follows: TGTGCCAGCAGCTTAGTGAGCGGGAGTGACTTCGACGAGCAGTACTTC. Protein: CASSLVSGSDFDEQYF.

About this clonotype: A much larger clonotype is one base distant, so this may be a read error. DNA for the CDR3: TGTGCCAGCAGCCAGCTAGCGGGAGGAATAGATACGCGGTATTTT. It translates to CASSQLAGGIDTRYF. The gene calls are TRBV14 and TRBJ2-3; 11 nucleotides match TRBD2. The CDR3 is 15 residues long. Germline CDR1 reads SGHDN; CDR2 reads FVKESK.

This clonotype was detected ten times or more. The rearrangement joins TRBV2 to TRBJ2-5; 12 bases fit TRBD2. This CDR3 region has 15 residues. The germline gives CDR1 SNHLY, CDR2 FYNNEI. V gave up 6 bases and J gave up 2 bases; unmatched junction bases: 4. The CDR3 nucleotides read TGTGCCAGCAGCTGGACTAGCGGGGATCAAGAGACCCAGTACTTC. It encodes CASSWTSGDQETQYF.

Many counts were recorded for this clonotype. The J gene is TRBJ1-2, the V gene TRBV7-9; D is unclear. V lost 0 bases to trimming and J lost 8 bases, with 10 bases between them. The CDR3 loop spans 13 amino acids. In germline, CDR1 is SEHNR, CDR2 FQNEAQ (reference sequence). The CDR3 spells CASSLAGSSGYTF. As DNA, the CDR3 is TGTGCCAGCAGCTTAGCTGGATCTTCCGGCTACACCTTC.

A note on this clonotype: A much larger clone lies a single base off, so this may be a read error. The rearrangement links TRBV29-1 to TRBJ1-1; D is undetermined. Germline CDR1 SQVTM, CDR2 ANQGSEA. The CDR3 is made up of 13 amino acids. V lost 3 bases and J 3 bases, leaving 11 bases between the germline ends. In DNA form, the CDR3 reads TGCAGCGTTGACTCCCCGTCTGACACTGAAGCTTTCTTT. Translated, it gives CSVDSPSDTEAFF.

This clonotype appeared many times. This chain links TRBV6-5 with TRBJ1-2, with D unclear. Trimming stripped 0 bases from V and 3 bases from J, with 11 bases between. The V gene's germline CDR1 is MNHEY and CDR2 SVGAGI. CDR3 length: 15 amino acids. Written as DNA, the CDR3 is TGTGCCAGCAGTTACTCTGGCGGAGTAGACTATGGCTACACCTTC. It codes for CASSYSGGVDYGYTF.

The chain joins TRBV28 to TRBJ2-7; D perhaps matches TRBD1 (5 bases). The V gene's germline CDR1 is MDHEN and CDR2 SYDVKM. V lost 3 bases, J lost 3 bases, and 21 bases lay in between. The CDR3 totals 17 residues. CDR3 nucleotides: TGTGCCAGCAGTTTTGTTAGGGGCCCACAAATAAACTACGAGCAGTACTTC. The encoded protein is CASSFVRGPQINYEQYF.

This clonotype was picked up many times. The rearrangement links TRBV12-3 or TRBV12-4 to TRBJ2-4, with a weak D call TRBD1 (7 bases). The CDR3 covers 14 residues. The ends were cut back, 7 bases at V and 1 base at J, with 11 bases in the middle. The CDR3 region is CASTQGGAKNIQYF. CDR3 coding DNA: TGTGCCAGCACCCAGGGGGGTGCCAAAAACATTCAGTACTTC.

The table lists this clonotype with many counts. The rearrangement links TRBV9 to TRBJ1-6; D call uncertain. CDR1 and CDR2 from the germline V gene are SGDLS and YYNGEE. There are 13 residues in the CDR3. Trimming removed 6 bases at V and 5 bases at J, with 9 bases between. The CDR3 spells CASNPGDNSPLHF. DNA of the CDR3: TGTGCCAGCAACCCAGGCGATAATTCACCCCTCCACTTT.

This clonotype was recorded at least ten times. The rearrangement uses TRBV5-1 and TRBJ2-5; 8 bases align to TRBD1. Germline-derived CDR1 and CDR2 are SGHRS and YFSETQ. CDR3 length: 16 residues. V lost 4 bases and J lost 2; bases outside the gene matches: 10. Written as DNA, the CDR3 is TGCGCCAGCAGCCCCGGACAGGGTGGAGGGCAAGAGACCCAGTACTTC. Translation: CASSPGQGGGQETQYF.